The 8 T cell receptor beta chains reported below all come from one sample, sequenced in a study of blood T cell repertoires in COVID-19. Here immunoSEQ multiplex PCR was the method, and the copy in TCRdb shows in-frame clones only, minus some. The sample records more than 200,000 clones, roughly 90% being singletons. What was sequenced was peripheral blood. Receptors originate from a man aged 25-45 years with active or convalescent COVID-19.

CDR3 coding DNA: TGTGCCAGCAGCCCACGGGACACTCCTAACTATGGCTACACCTTC. Translated, it gives CASSPRDTPNYGYTF. This rearrangement joins TRBV7-9 to TRBJ1-2, with D perhaps TRBD1 (6 bases). The CDR3 is 15 amino acids. The V gene's germline CDR1 is SEHNR and CDR2 FQNEAQ (reference sequence). Trimming took 5 bases from V and 0 from J, leaving 13 bases between them.

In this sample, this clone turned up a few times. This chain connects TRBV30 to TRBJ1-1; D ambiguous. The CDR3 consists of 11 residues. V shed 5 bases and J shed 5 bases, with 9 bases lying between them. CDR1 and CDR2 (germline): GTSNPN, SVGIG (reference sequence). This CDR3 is CAWHRETEAFF. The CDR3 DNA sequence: TGTGCCTGGCATCGGGAGACTGAAGCTTTCTTT.

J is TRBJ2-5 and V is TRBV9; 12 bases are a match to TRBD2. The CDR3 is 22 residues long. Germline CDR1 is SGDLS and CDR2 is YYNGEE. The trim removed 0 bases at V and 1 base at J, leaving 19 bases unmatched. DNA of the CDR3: TGTGCCAGCAGCGTAGGAGGTAATTGGTTGCTAGCGGGGGGGCAGTGCCAAGAGACCCAGTACTTC. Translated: CASSVGGNWLLAGGQCQETQYF.

The CDR3 sequence: CASSQGTPNYGYTF. The DNA of the CDR3 is TGCGCCAGCAGCCAAGGGACACCGAACTATGGCTACACCTTC. This sequence joins TRBV4-1 and TRBJ1-2, with D perhaps TRBD1 (5 bases). The CDR3 covers 14 residues. The V gene's germline CDR1 is MGHRA and CDR2 YSYEKL. V was cut by 1 base and J by 2 bases, with 8 bases left in between.

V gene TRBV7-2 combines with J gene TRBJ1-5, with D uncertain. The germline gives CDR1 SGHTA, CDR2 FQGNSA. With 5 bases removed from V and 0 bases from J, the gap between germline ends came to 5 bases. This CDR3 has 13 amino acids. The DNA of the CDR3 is TGTGCCAGCAGCCAGAATAGCAATCAGCCCCAGCATTTT. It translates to CASSQNSNQPQHF.

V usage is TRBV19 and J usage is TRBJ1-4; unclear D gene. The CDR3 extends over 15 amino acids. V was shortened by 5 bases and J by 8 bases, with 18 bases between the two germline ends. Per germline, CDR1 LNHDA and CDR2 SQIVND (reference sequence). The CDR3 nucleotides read TGTGCCAGTAGTCCGACTGGCACACCGATCGAAAAACTGTTTTTT. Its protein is CASSPTGTPIEKLFF.

CDR3 in DNA: TGTGCCAGCAGCCTCAATGCGGGGTGGGCAGATACGCAGTATTTT. Translating it yields CASSLNAGWADTQYF. The chain couples TRBV7-9 to TRBJ2-3; perhaps TRBD2 as D (6 bases). With 5 bases removed from V and 4 bases from J, the gap between germline ends came to 16 bases. Germline lookup yields CDR1 SEHNR and CDR2 FQNEAQ (reference sequence). CDR3 length: 15 residues. The full variable domain, its missing parts supplied by reference TRBV7-9 and TRBJ2-3, is DTGVSQNPRHKITKRGQNVTFRCDPISEHNRLYWYRQTLGQGPEFLTYFQNEAQLEKSRLLSDRFSAERPKGSFSTLEIQRTEQGDSAMYLCASSLNAGWADTQYFGPGTRLTVL.

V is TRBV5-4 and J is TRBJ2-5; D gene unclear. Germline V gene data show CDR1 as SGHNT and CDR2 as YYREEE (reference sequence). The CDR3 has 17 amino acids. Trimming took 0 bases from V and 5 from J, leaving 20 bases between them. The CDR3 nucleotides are TGTGCCAGCAGCTTGGGTCTTGACTCCACCTTCGGGGAGACCCAGTACTTC. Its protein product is CASSLGLDSTFGETQYF.